This record concerns one TCR beta chain sequence. Its antigen is currently unknown. This CDR3 spans 16 amino acids. Germline lookup yields CDR1 SGHNT and CDR2 YYREEE (reference sequence). V was trimmed by 0 bases and J by 0 bases, leaving 10 bases between them. The assay was immunoSEQ multiplex PCR, and TCRdb's table has in-frame clones only and misses some. The sample includes about a million clones, roughly 80% of them seen just once. This sample is drawn from a study of shared clonotypes between healthy human individuals. Study-wide background: Each donor had three CD4 naive, three CD4 memory, two CD8 naive and one CD8 memory plate.

Every one of the donors was a Caucasian adult that lived in Nashville, Tennessee. The study, taken as a whole, reports: Clonotype sharing across donors was expected to vary with sequencing depth. Rarefaction analysis demonstrated incomplete sorted-subset sequencing notwithstanding large depth.

Sequenced sample: memory CD4+ T cells sorted from blood. The subset: CD45RA-negative fraction. This chain links TRBV5-4 with TRBJ1-5, with D maybe TRBD1 (5 bases). The origin of this receptor is a young man in good health. The CDR3: CASSLGDANSNQPQHF. The CDR3 DNA reads TGTGCCAGCAGCTTGGGGGACGCTAATAGCAATCAGCCCCAGCATTTT.